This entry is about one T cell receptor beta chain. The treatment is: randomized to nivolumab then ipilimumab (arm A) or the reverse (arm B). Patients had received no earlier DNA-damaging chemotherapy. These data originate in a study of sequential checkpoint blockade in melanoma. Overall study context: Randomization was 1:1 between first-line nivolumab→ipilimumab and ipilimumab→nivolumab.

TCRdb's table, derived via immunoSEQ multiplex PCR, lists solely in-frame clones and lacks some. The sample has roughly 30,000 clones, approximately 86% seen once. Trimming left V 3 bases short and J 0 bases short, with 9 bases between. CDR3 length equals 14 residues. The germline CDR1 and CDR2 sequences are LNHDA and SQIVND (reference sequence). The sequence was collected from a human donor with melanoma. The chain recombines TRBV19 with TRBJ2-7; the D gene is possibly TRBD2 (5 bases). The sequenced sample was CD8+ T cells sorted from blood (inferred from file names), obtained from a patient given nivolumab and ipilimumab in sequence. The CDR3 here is CASSIGLSSYEQYF. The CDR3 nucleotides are TGTGCCAGTAGTATCGGACTTAGCTCCTACGAGCAGTACTTC.